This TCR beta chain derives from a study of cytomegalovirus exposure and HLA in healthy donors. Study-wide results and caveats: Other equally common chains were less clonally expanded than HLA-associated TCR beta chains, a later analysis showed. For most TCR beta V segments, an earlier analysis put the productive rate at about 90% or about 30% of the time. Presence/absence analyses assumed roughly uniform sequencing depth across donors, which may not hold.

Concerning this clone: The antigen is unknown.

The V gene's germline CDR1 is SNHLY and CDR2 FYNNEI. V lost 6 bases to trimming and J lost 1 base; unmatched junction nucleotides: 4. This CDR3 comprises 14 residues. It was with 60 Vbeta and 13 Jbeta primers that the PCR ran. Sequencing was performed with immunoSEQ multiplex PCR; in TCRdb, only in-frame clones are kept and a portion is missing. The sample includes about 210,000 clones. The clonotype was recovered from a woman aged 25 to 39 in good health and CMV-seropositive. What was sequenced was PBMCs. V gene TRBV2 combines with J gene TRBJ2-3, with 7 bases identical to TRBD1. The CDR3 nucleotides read TGTGCCAGCAGCGGACAGGTACGCACAGATACGCAGTATTTT. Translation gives CASSGQVRTDTQYF. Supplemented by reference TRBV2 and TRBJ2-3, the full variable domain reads EPEVTQTPSHQVTQMGQEVILRCVPISNHLYFYWYRQILGQKVEFLVSFYNNEISEKSEIFDDQFSVERPDGSNFTLKIRSTKLEDSAMYFCASSGQVRTDTQYFGPGTRLTVL.